This T cell receptor (beta chain) was observed in a study of T-cell memory formation after mild COVID-19. TCRdb ran MiXCR on the 5' RACE reads and lists one entry per CDR3 protein. The sample contains 300,000 or so distinct CDR3 sequences, 15% to 20% of which appear only once. The source material was PBMCs or a T cell subset sorted from them (not recorded which). The sequence was collected from a young man who had mild COVID-19 (a few samples of this study predate the infection). Cell type and time point are not known.

The CDR3 nucleotides read TGCGCCAGCAGTCGCGACTTTGAAGGGGGAAGTGAGCAGTACTTC. Translating it yields CASSRDFEGGSEQYF. The V gene is TRBV5-1, the J gene TRBJ2-7; TRBD1 is a possible D gene (6 bases). Germline V CDR1 and CDR2: SGHRS, YFSETQ. V lost 5 bases, J lost 7 bases, and 22 bases lay in between. This CDR3 is 15 amino acids long. The whole variable domain, remainder taken from reference TRBV5-1 and TRBJ2-7, is KAGVTQTPRYLIKTRGQQVTLSCSPISGHRSVSWYQQTPGQGLQFLFEYFSETQRNKGNFPGRFSGRQFSNSRSEMNVSTLELGDSALYLCASSRDFEGGSEQYFGPGTRLTVT.